These 29 T cell receptor beta chains were sequenced from one sample in a study of T-cell reconstitution after alpha-beta-depleted transplantation in children. For TCRbeta, the library was prepared with unique molecular identifiers. TCRdb itself ran the PCR reads through MiXCR, one entry per CDR3 protein. Of about 460,000 distinct CDR3 sequences in the sample, roughly an eighth were seen once. The sample here was PBMCs, mostly from graft donor cells, taken 180 days after TCRalphabeta/CD19-depleted stem cell transplant. The receptors here all came from a female patient between 2 and 15 years old who had a stem cell transplant for aplastic anemia, so the T cells may come from the graft donor.

This chain connects TRBV5-1 to TRBJ2-2, with 9 nucleotides matching TRBD2. Germline-derived CDR1 and CDR2 are SGHRS and YFSETQ. The V and J ends lost 4 bases and 2 bases, in that order; junction bases with no gene match: 6. The CDR3 spans 16 residues. The CDR3 DNA sequence: TGCGCCAGCAGCACCTTAGCGGGGGTTAACACCGGGGAGCTGTTTTTT. Protein product: CASSTLAGVNTGELFF.

This clonotype was recorded many times. This chain connects TRBV5-1 to TRBJ1-1; D remains unclear. The CDR3 sequence is 15 residues long. Trimming cost V 6 bases and J 1 base, with 16 bases left between them. CDR1 is SGHRS, CDR2 YFSETQ, per germline. The CDR3: CASTPLAGGNTEAFF. CDR3 in DNA: TGCGCCAGCACTCCCCTCGCAGGCGGGAACACTGAAGCTTTCTTT.

The V and J genes are TRBV19 and TRBJ1-5; TRBD1 is a possible D gene (5 bases). V was clipped by 7 bases and J by 6 bases, with 10 bases between them. Germline V gene sequence: CDR1 LNHDA, CDR2 SQIVND (reference sequence). The CDR3 length is 12 residues. The CDR3 nucleotides are TGTGCCAGTAATCAGGGCGGTCAGCCCCAGCATTTT. Protein sequence: CASNQGGQPQHF.

V and J are TRBV5-6 and TRBJ2-7; 8 bases map to TRBD1. The trim removed 3 bases at V and 3 bases at J, leaving 5 bases unmatched. The V gene's germline CDR1 is SGHDT and CDR2 YYEEEE. This CDR3 spans 14 amino acids. The CDR3 DNA reads as TGTGCCAGCAGCTCGACAGGGGAACTCTACGAGCAGTACGTC. It codes for CASSSTGELYEQYV.

The chain links TRBV11-3 to TRBJ2-1, with 8 positions matching TRBD2. V was clipped by 2 bases and J by 0 bases; unmatched bases: 3. Germline CDR1 and CDR2: SGHNT and YENEEA. This CDR3 is 16 amino acids long. The CDR3 nucleotides are TGTGCCAGCAGCTTAAGCGGGGGATTCTCCTACAATGAGCAGTTCTTC. Its translation is CASSLSGGFSYNEQFF.

The chain recombines TRBV11-2 with TRBJ2-7, with TRBD2 as a possible D gene (6 bases). Germline CDR1 SGHAT, CDR2 FQNNGV. This CDR3 contains 21 residues. V dropped 2 bases and J dropped 4 bases, with 33 bases sitting between them. The CDR3 loop is CASSLSGRSWGERDEIYEQYV. CDR3 in DNA: TGTGCCAGCAGCTTATCCGGGCGGTCTTGGGGGGAGCGTGATGAGATATACGAGCAGTACGTC.

The chain carries TRBV20-1 and TRBJ2-4, with TRBD1 as a possible D gene (7 bases). Germline V CDR1 and CDR2: DFQATT, SNEGSKA (reference sequence). CDR3 length equals 14 residues. The V and J ends lost 2 bases and 3 bases respectively, with 11 bases between them. CDR3 region: CSARQGGSKNIQYF. In DNA form, the CDR3 reads TGCAGTGCTAGACAGGGGGGTAGCAAAAACATTCAGTACTTC.

CDR3 nucleotide sequence: TGTGCCAGCAGCCGAGATCTAACTAATGAAAAACTGTTTTTT. It encodes CASSRDLTNEKLFF. This rearrangement joins TRBV27 to TRBJ1-4; unclear D gene. CDR3 length: 14 amino acids. CDR1 MNHEY and CDR2 SMNVEV come from the germline V gene (reference sequence). V gave up 6 bases and J gave up 1 base, with 9 bases separating them. Based on the CDR3 plus reference TRBV27 and TRBJ1-4, the full variable domain is EAQVTQNPRYLITVTGKKLTVTCSQNMNHEYMSWYRQDPGLGLRQIYYSMNVEVTDKGDVPEGYKVSRKEKRNFPLILESPSPNQTSLYFCASSRDLTNEKLFFGSGTQLSVL.

The chain is built from TRBV4-2 and TRBJ2-7; D is unclear. Trimming removed 4 bases from V and 5 bases from J, with 24 bases in between. The CDR3 is made up of 17 amino acids. Germline V lookup: CDR1 LGHNA, CDR2 YNFKEQ. CDR3 nucleotides: TGTGCCAGCAGCCTAGGACCGCTCCCTGGGTCGGGTAACGAGCAGTACTTC. Translated: CASSLGPLPGSGNEQYF.

This clonotype has a handful of counts. The rearrangement links TRBV2 to TRBJ1-4, with D perhaps matching TRBD1 (5 bases). The length of the CDR3 is 16 residues. Germline V gene data show CDR1 as SNHLY and CDR2 as FYNNEI. The V end was cut by 0 bases, the J end by 8 bases, with 16 bases between. The CDR3 is CASSEAWQGLWEKLFF. The CDR3 DNA reads as TGTGCCAGCAGTGAAGCGTGGCAGGGTCTGTGGGAAAAACTGTTTTTT.

This clonotype was recorded at least ten times. This chain links TRBV7-8 with TRBJ2-1; a weak D match, TRBD2 (6 bases). V lost 4 bases, J lost 7 bases, and 20 bases lay in between. CDR3 size: 16 residues. Germline lookup yields CDR1 SGHVS and CDR2 FQNEAQ. The CDR3 DNA sequence: TGTGCCAGCAGCTCCCCTCGGGAGCGGGTTTTAAATGAGCAGTTCTTC. The encoded protein is CASSSPRERVLNEQFF.

The CDR3 DNA sequence: TGCAGTGCTAGAGGGCCGCAGAACACCGGGGAGCTGTTTTTT. Amino acids: CSARGPQNTGELFF. The chain links TRBV20-1 to TRBJ2-2; no clear D. From germline, CDR1 is DFQATT and CDR2 SNEGSKA (reference sequence). The CDR3 is 14 amino acids. The germline V and J ends were trimmed by 1 base and 1 base, with 7 bases remaining between them.

The sample holds many counts of this clonotype. The chain is built from TRBV27 and TRBJ2-1; D is undetermined. Trimming removed 5 bases at V and 8 bases at J, with 19 bases between. The V gene's germline CDR1 is MNHEY and CDR2 SMNVEV (reference sequence). This CDR3 is 15 amino acids long. This CDR3 reads CASSPPPVGGHEQFF. CDR3 nucleotide sequence: TGTGCCAGCAGTCCCCCCCCGGTGGGTGGCCATGAGCAGTTCTTC.

The CDR3 region is CATSNWKNTDTQYF. In DNA form, the CDR3 reads TGTGCCACCAGCAACTGGAAGAACACAGATACGCAGTATTTT. The genes are TRBV15 and TRBJ2-3, with no clear D. Trimming removed 4 bases from V and 2 bases from J, with 10 bases in between. Germline V lookup: CDR1 LNHNV, CDR2 YYDKDF (reference sequence). The CDR3 runs 14 residues.

DNA of the CDR3: TGTGCCAGCATTTTGACAGGGGTTGGCACTGAAGCTTTCTTT. As protein: CASILTGVGTEAFF. This chain joins TRBV12-3 or TRBV12-4 and TRBJ1-1; TRBD1 matches 8 bases. The CDR3 is made up of 14 amino acids. V gave up 7 bases and J gave up 4 bases; unmatched junction bases: 8.

In its sample, this clonotype was seen many times. This sequence joins TRBV5-1 and TRBJ1-2; D is unresolved. Germline-derived CDR1 and CDR2 are SGHRS and YFSETQ. This CDR3 has 12 amino acids. The V end lost 4 bases, the J end lost 4 bases, and 8 bases lay between the germline ends. CDR3 sequence: CASSQDAYGYTF. The CDR3 coding sequence is TGCGCCAGCAGCCAGGACGCCTATGGCTACACCTTC.

Many counts were recorded for this clonotype. The rearrangement links TRBV20-1 to TRBJ2-2; the match to TRBD2 covers 7 bases. The CDR3 spans 14 residues. Germline CDR1 is DFQATT and CDR2 is SNEGSKA (reference sequence). V shed 1 base and J 1 base; nucleotides not matched to a gene: 0. CDR3 loop: CSARGGGNTGELFF. Written as DNA, the CDR3 is TGCAGTGCTAGAGGCGGGGGGAACACCGGGGAGCTGTTTTTT.

The V and J genes are TRBV7-9 and TRBJ1-1, with 8 bases identical to TRBD1. CDR1 and CDR2 (germline): SEHNR, FQNEAQ (reference sequence). Trimming at V came to 0 bases and at J to 4 bases, leaving 1 base not matched to a gene. This CDR3 is built from 14 residues. The CDR3: CASSLATGGTEAFF. The CDR3, as DNA: TGTGCCAGCAGCTTAGCCACAGGGGGCACTGAAGCTTTCTTT.

This clonotype was observed a few times. The chain uses TRBV12-3 or TRBV12-4 and TRBJ1-3, with 7 bases aligning to TRBD1. CDR3 length: 14 residues. V lost 6 bases, J lost 4 bases, and 6 bases stayed unmatched. The CDR3 loop is CASRERGPGNTIYF. The DNA for the CDR3 is TGTGCCAGCAGGGAGAGGGGGCCAGGAAACACCATATATTTT.

Many counts were recorded for this clonotype. The chain couples TRBV5-1 to TRBJ2-5; D might be TRBD1 or TRBD2, each matching 5 bases. The germline CDR1 and CDR2 sequences are SGHRS and YFSETQ. There are 15 residues in the CDR3. V lost 1 base, J lost 5 bases, and 15 bases lay in between. The CDR3 DNA reads TGCGCCAGCAGCTTGAGGGGAGCAGGAGAGGAGACCCAGTACTTC. Its translation is CASSLRGAGEETQYF.

This clonotype was seen many times. The chain carries TRBV20-1 and TRBJ1-1; D call uncertain. V was clipped by 1 base and J by 11 bases, with 14 bases between them. The germline V gene has CDR1 DFQATT and CDR2 SNEGSKA (reference sequence). The CDR3 sequence is 12 residues long. The CDR3 is CSARVEGRGAFF. As DNA, the CDR3 is TGCAGTGCTAGAGTTGAGGGTCGAGGGGCTTTCTTT.

This clonotype was picked up a small number of times. The CDR3 coding sequence is TGTGCCAGCAGGAAGGGGGGACAGGGGGCCCACGAGCAGTACTTC. Amino acid sequence: CASRKGGQGAHEQYF. The J gene is TRBJ2-7, the V gene TRBV6-1, with TRBD1 identical over 12 bases. The CDR3 contains 15 residues. Trimming removed 6 bases from V and 5 bases from J; junction bases left unmatched: 8. CDR1 is MNHNS and CDR2 is SASEGT in the germline V gene.

This clonotype was seen a handful of times. CDR3 sequence (DNA): TGTGCCAGCAGGCCCCGGGACAGCTACACCGGGGAGCTGTTTTTT. This sequence encodes CASRPRDSYTGELFF. The chain couples TRBV5-5 to TRBJ2-2; 7 bases align to TRBD1. The V gene end was trimmed by 5 bases and the J gene end by 3 bases; junction bases not matched to a gene: 7. This CDR3 is built from 15 residues. Per the germline V gene, CDR1 is SGHKS and CDR2 is YYEKEE (reference sequence).

A single count supports this clonotype. The chain employs TRBV9 and TRBJ1-4; 9 nucleotides align to TRBD1. V shed 1 base, J shed 7 bases, and the junction held 8 bases outside the gene matches. CDR1 and CDR2 (germline): SGDLS, YYNGEE. This CDR3 has 16 amino acids. The CDR3 sequence: CASSVTGGVGGEKLFF. The CDR3 nucleotides are TGTGCCAGCAGCGTAACAGGGGGCGTTGGAGGTGAAAAACTGTTTTTT.

This clonotype was found a few times. The chain joins TRBV20-1 to TRBJ1-4; 8 bases match TRBD1. Germline trimming cut 4 bases from V and 4 bases from J; bases unmatched to any gene: 5. The CDR3 runs 14 residues. The germline CDR1 and CDR2 sequences are DFQATT and SNEGSKA (reference sequence). This CDR3 is CSATDRGGNEKLFF. The CDR3, as DNA: TGCAGTGCTACAGACAGGGGAGGTAATGAAAAACTGTTTTTT.

This chain connects TRBV6-2 or TRBV6-3 to TRBJ2-3; perhaps D is TRBD1 or TRBD2 (8 bases each). The CDR3 spans 21 residues. Trimming took off 0 bases at V and 1 base at J, with 26 bases between the two ends. The germline CDR1 and CDR2 sequences are MNHEY and SVGEGT. CDR3 in DNA: TGTGCCAGCAGTTACTCGAGGTGGACAGGGACTAGGGCCTCGGGCACAGATACGCAGTATTTT. It codes for CASSYSRWTGTRASGTDTQYF.

The chain is built from TRBV24-1 and TRBJ2-2, with D possibly called TRBD1 or TRBD2 (5 bases each). Trimming stripped 6 bases from V and 5 bases from J, with 15 bases between. The CDR3 is 15 residues long. Germline CDR1 reads KGHDR; CDR2 reads SFDVKD. The CDR3 DNA reads TGTGCCACCAGTCTCGCAGGGACGTTGACCGGGGAGCTGTTTTTT. Protein product: CATSLAGTLTGELFF.

This clonotype was counted ten times or more. The rearrangement links TRBV15 to TRBJ2-2; D gene unclear. Germline loops: CDR1 LNHNV, CDR2 YYDKDF (reference sequence). The CDR3 loop spans 17 amino acids. V was pared by 1 base and J by 0 bases, with 12 bases between. The CDR3 is CATSRGETATNTGELFF. The DNA for the CDR3 is TGTGCCACCAGCAGAGGAGAAACAGCTACGAACACCGGGGAGCTGTTTTTT.

This sequence joins TRBV19 and TRBJ1-1; D gene ambiguous. V lost 2 bases to trimming and J lost 5 bases, with 12 bases between them. The length of the CDR3 is 14 residues. CDR1 and CDR2 from the germline V gene are LNHDA and SQIVND (reference sequence). The CDR3 region is CASSIQDARTEAFF. The DNA for the CDR3 is TGTGCCAGTAGTATACAGGACGCGAGGACTGAAGCTTTCTTT.